A single sample is the source of the 10 T cell receptor beta chains below, sequenced in a study of beta chain features in type 1 diabetes. The investigators reverse transcribed all of the isolated RNA, so they sequenced expressed TCRB transcripts. Using immunoSEQ multiplex PCR, the repertoire was profiled, and TCRdb retains in-frame clones only, with some absent. The data show nearly 350,000 clones, roughly 8% seen once. The sample taken for sequencing was central memory CD4+ T cells from blood. The source is a woman under 30 in good health.

The sample holds a few counts of this clone. J is TRBJ2-1 and V is TRBV14, with a possible D match to TRBD1 (5 bases). CDR1 is SGHDN, CDR2 FVKESK, per germline. Trimming stripped 3 bases from V and 0 bases from J, with 15 bases between. The CDR3 is 17 amino acids. The CDR3 loop reads CASSHRLQGSSYNEQFF. The CDR3 coding sequence is TGTGCCAGCAGCCACCGATTGCAGGGTAGCTCCTACAATGAGCAGTTCTTC.

The sample holds one count of this clone. The chain recombines TRBV5-1 with TRBJ1-1, with TRBD1 as a possible D gene (6 bases). Germline V gives CDR1 SGHRS, CDR2 YFSETQ. V gave up 6 bases and J gave up 1 base, with 16 bases separating them. This CDR3 is built from 15 residues. Here the CDR3 reads CASIPPGGANTEAFF. CDR3 DNA sequence: TGCGCCAGCATTCCCCCCGGGGGGGCGAACACTGAAGCTTTCTTT.

CDR3 loop: CASSPTSGRIEQFF. CDR3 DNA: TGTGCCAGCAGCCCCACTAGCGGGAGGATTGAGCAGTTCTTC. This chain uses TRBV11-3 with TRBJ2-1; the match to TRBD2 covers 12 bases. Germline loops: CDR1 SGHNT, CDR2 YENEEA. Trimming took 5 bases from V and 9 from J; bases not matched to a gene: 5. The CDR3 runs to 14 residues. Full variable domain (outside the CDR3, taken from reference TRBV11-3 and TRBJ2-1): EAGVVQSPRYKIIEKKQPVAFWCNPISGHNTLYWYLQNLGQGPELLIRYENEEAVDDSQLPKDRFSAERLKGVDSTLKIQPAELGDSAVYLCASSPTSGRIEQFFGPGTRLTVL.

The CDR3 nucleotides are TGTGCCAGCATCCCCCCGGGCAGGGCTGGAAACACCATATATTTT. It encodes CASIPPGRAGNTIYF. The chain recombines TRBV28 with TRBJ1-3; D is possibly TRBD1 (5 bases). This CDR3 has 15 residues. V shed 7 bases and J shed 2 bases, with 15 bases lying between them. CDR1 MDHEN and CDR2 SYDVKM come from the germline V gene. The full variable domain, its missing parts supplied by reference TRBV28 and TRBJ1-3, is DVKVTQSSRYLVKRTGEKVFLECVQDMDHENMFWYRQDPGLGLRLIYFSYDVKMKEKGDIPEGYSVSREKKERFSLILESASTNQTSMYLCASIPPGRAGNTIYFGEGSWLTVV.

This clone was seen a handful of times. V usage is TRBV5-1 and J usage is TRBJ2-5; 8 bases agree with TRBD1. The V segment lost 6 bases and the J segment 4 bases; nucleotides outside the gene matches: 8. Germline CDR1 SGHRS, CDR2 YFSETQ. The CDR3 has 14 residues. The CDR3 DNA reads as TGCGCCAGCACTCAGGGGGCGCGGGGAGAGACCCAGTACTTC. Translated: CASTQGARGETQYF.

This clone was seen more than once but under ten times. The junction departs from the called germline gene at one end, perhaps through a read error. The rearrangement links TRBV28 to TRBJ1-2, with 8 positions matching TRBD1. Per germline, CDR1 MDHEN and CDR2 SYDVKM. The CDR3 totals 13 residues. The CDR3 coding sequence is TGTGCCAGCAGTTTATACAGGACAGGGTATTGGAACTTC. This sequence encodes CASSLYRTGYWNF.

The sample holds a few counts of this clone. This same CDR3 is encoded by further DNA sequences in the sample. The rearrangement uses TRBV7-2 and TRBJ2-5, with D possibly TRBD1 on 6 matching bases. Germline CDR1 and CDR2: SGHTA and FQGNSA. Trimming removed 5 bases at V and 0 bases at J, with 7 bases between. CDR3 length: 13 amino acids. Here the CDR3 DNA reads TGTGCCAGCAGCGAGGGGGACCAAGAGACCCAGTACTTC. Protein sequence: CASSEGDQETQYF.

This rearrangement joins TRBV27 to TRBJ1-1; TRBD1 might be the D (6 bases). CDR1 MNHEY and CDR2 SMNVEV come from the germline V gene (reference sequence). The germline V and J ends were trimmed by 7 bases and 0 bases, with 15 bases remaining between them. This CDR3 is built from 15 residues. CDR3 sequence reads: CASNREEEMNTEAFF. The CDR3 region has the DNA TGTGCCAGCAACAGGGAGGAAGAAATGAACACTGAAGCTTTCTTT.

J is TRBJ1-5 and V is TRBV2, with 12 bases fitting TRBD1. CDR1 and CDR2 from the germline V gene are SNHLY and FYNNEI. This CDR3 is built from 15 residues. With V trimmed by 3 bases and J by 5 bases, 2 bases remained unmatched. The CDR3: CASSEGQGAYQPQHF. As DNA, the CDR3 is TGTGCCAGCAGTGAGGGACAGGGGGCTTATCAGCCCCAGCATTTT.

The chain has TRBV7-2 and TRBJ2-5; either TRBD1 or TRBD2 may fit D (5 bases each). This CDR3 is built from 13 residues. Germline CDR1 is SGHTA and CDR2 is FQGNSA. Trimming took off 2 bases at V and 5 bases at J, with 9 bases between the two ends. The CDR3 nucleotides are TGTGCCAGCAGCTTACGCAGGGAGGAGACCCAGTACTTC. It translates to CASSLRREETQYF.